Presented here are 25 T cell receptor beta chains from one specimen sequenced in a study of T cells in Graves' hyperthyroidism and ophthalmopathy. Amplified regions were TCR beta CDR3 sequences from RNA transcripts. The HTBI primer set drove a first-round RT-PCR of the TCR CDR3. In TCRdb, the multiplex PCR reads were re-called with MiXCR into one record per CDR3 protein. The repertoire consists of more than 450,000 distinct CDR3 sequences, with roughly 15% occurring once and the leading ten covering around 13%. The specimen was blood. The receptors come from a woman aged 35 to 49 with Graves' hyperthyroidism.

This clonotype has at least ten counts. This chain connects TRBV30 to TRBJ1-2, with D perhaps TRBD1 (6 bases). V dropped 3 bases and J dropped 5 bases, with 13 bases sitting between them. The CDR3 is 13 residues long. Germline assignment: CDR1 GTSNPN and CDR2 SVGIG (reference sequence). The CDR3 region is CAWSDMGAYGYTF. CDR3 in DNA: TGTGCCTGGAGCGACATGGGGGCTTATGGCTACACCTTC.

In this sample, this clonotype turned up many times. The rearrangement uses TRBV5-1 and TRBJ2-6, with D possibly matching TRBD2 (6 bases). Germline V gene data show CDR1 as SGHRS and CDR2 as YFSETQ. Deletions cut 1 base from V and 2 bases from J, with 13 bases between. This CDR3 is 17 amino acids long. CDR3 sequence reads: CASSLTTGDPGANVLTF. In DNA form, the CDR3 reads TGCGCCAGCAGCTTGACAACGGGAGACCCTGGGGCCAACGTCCTGACTTTC. The variable domain in full, completed from reference TRBV5-1 and TRBJ2-6, reads KAGVTQTPRYLIKTRGQQVTLSCSPISGHRSVSWYQQTPGQGLQFLFEYFSETQRNKGNFPGRFSGRQFSNSRSEMNVSTLELGDSALYLCASSLTTGDPGANVLTFGAGSRLTVL.

The rearrangement joins TRBV20-1 to TRBJ1-1; D is uncertain. This CDR3 is built from 14 residues. The V gene's germline CDR1 is DFQATT and CDR2 SNEGSKA (reference sequence). V lost 3 bases to trimming and J lost 0 bases, with 11 bases between them. Here the CDR3 DNA reads TGCAGTGCTAGTAGGGAGGGTATGAACACTGAAGCTTTCTTT. Translating it yields CSASREGMNTEAFF.

This clonotype occurred many times. The rearrangement uses TRBV2 and TRBJ2-1; D uncertain. CDR3 length: 14 amino acids. The V gene lost 0 bases and the J gene lost 7 bases, with 10 bases spanning the gap. In germline, CDR1 is SNHLY, CDR2 FYNNEI. The CDR3 sequence: CASSEALRVNEQFF. CDR3 sequence (DNA): TGTGCCAGCAGTGAAGCGCTTAGGGTTAATGAGCAGTTCTTC.

The V gene is TRBV19, the J gene TRBJ2-2; TRBD2 matches at 8 bases. There are 14 residues in the CDR3. From germline, CDR1 is LNHDA and CDR2 SQIVND (reference sequence). J lost 3 bases, V lost 8 bases, and 5 bases had no gene match. The chain's CDR3 is CASELAAYTGELFF. Here the CDR3 DNA reads TGTGCCAGTGAACTAGCGGCTTACACCGGGGAGCTGTTTTTT.

This clonotype appeared many times. This rearrangement joins TRBV28 to TRBJ1-5, with unresolved D. Germline V lookup: CDR1 MDHEN, CDR2 SYDVKM. The CDR3 loop spans 13 amino acids. V was clipped by 5 bases and J by 3 bases, with 8 bases between them. In DNA, the CDR3 is TGTGCCAGCAGTCCCCAGAACAATCAGCCCCAGCATTTT. Translated, it gives CASSPQNNQPQHF.

This clonotype appeared many times. This rearrangement joins TRBV29-1 to TRBJ2-2; 8 nucleotides align to TRBD1. V gave up 6 bases and J gave up 6 bases; unmatched junction bases: 12. CDR3 length: 15 amino acids. Germline CDR1 and CDR2: SQVTM and ANQGSEA. The CDR3 nucleotides are TGCAGCGTGTCTGAGACAGGGGCCGTCGCCGGGGAGCTGTTTTTT. Residues: CSVSETGAVAGELFF.

Turning to this clonotype: This could be a read error, since a much larger clone is one nucleotide away. The DNA of the CDR3 is TGTGCCAGCAGTGTGGGTGACGAGCAGTACTTC. Protein: CASSVGDEQYF. V and J are TRBV6-1 and TRBJ2-7; D call uncertain. Trimming pared 4 bases from V and 5 bases from J, leaving 6 bases between. The CDR3 totals 11 residues. Germline V CDR1 and CDR2: MNHNS, SASEGT.

This clonotype was counted at least ten times. The V call is TRBV30, the J call TRBJ2-1, with a weak D call TRBD1 (5 bases). V gave up 4 bases and J gave up 0 bases, with 7 bases separating them. Germline V CDR1 and CDR2: GTSNPN, SVGIG (reference sequence). The CDR3 loop spans 13 amino acids. The CDR3 region has the DNA TGTGCCTGGACAGGGTTCTCCTACAATGAGCAGTTCTTC. Amino acids: CAWTGFSYNEQFF.

This clonotype was seen at least ten times. V is TRBV5-1 and J is TRBJ2-1; 9 bases align to TRBD1. V shed 3 bases and J 4 bases; nucleotides not matched to a gene: 5. From germline, CDR1 is SGHRS and CDR2 YFSETQ. The CDR3 has 15 amino acids. The CDR3 region is CASSSGQGRYNEQFF. Here the CDR3 DNA reads TGCGCCAGCAGCTCGGGACAGGGTCGGTACAATGAGCAGTTCTTC.

This clonotype was recorded at least ten times. The genes are TRBV20-1 and TRBJ2-7; the D is unclear. There are 13 residues in the CDR3. With 5 bases removed from V and 0 bases from J, the gap between germline ends came to 11 bases. CDR1 and CDR2 from the germline V gene are DFQATT and SNEGSKA (reference sequence). CDR3 in DNA: TGCAGTGCTTTTCGGCCGGACTCCTACGAGCAGTACTTC. Residues: CSAFRPDSYEQYF.

This clonotype was seen repeatedly, ten times or more. This chain connects TRBV20-1 to TRBJ2-5, with TRBD2 matching over 11 bases. Germline CDR1 DFQATT, CDR2 SNEGSKA (reference sequence). The CDR3 length is 16 residues. Trimming removed 2 bases from V and 1 base from J; junction bases left unmatched: 6. The CDR3 DNA reads as TGCAGTGCTAGATCGGTAGCGGGAGGGGGCCAAGAGACCCAGTACTTC. Protein: CSARSVAGGGQETQYF.

At least ten counts were recorded for this clonotype. The V gene is TRBV5-5, the J gene TRBJ1-1; D perhaps matches TRBD1 (5 bases). Germline lookup yields CDR1 SGHKS and CDR2 YYEKEE (reference sequence). This CDR3 has 13 residues. V was cut by 4 bases and J by 4 bases, with 11 bases left in between. The CDR3, as DNA: TGTGCCAGCAGCCCGGCAGGGAGCACTGAAGCTTTCTTT. This gives the protein CASSPAGSTEAFF.

This clonotype was recorded at least ten times. The CDR3 sequence is CASSPSSQGFEQYF. CDR3 DNA sequence: TGTGCCAGCTCGCCCTCGTCTCAGGGCTTTGAGCAGTACTTC. This chain joins TRBV18 and TRBJ2-7; D is perhaps TRBD1 (5 bases). The germline V gene has CDR1 KGHSH and CDR2 LQKENI. This CDR3 has 14 amino acids. The V end lost 6 bases, the J end lost 7 bases, and 19 bases lay between the germline ends.

The sample holds a few counts of this clonotype. The chain employs TRBV20-1 and TRBJ2-5; TRBD2 agrees at 12 bases. This CDR3 has 13 amino acids. Germline-derived CDR1 and CDR2 are DFQATT and SNEGSKA (reference sequence). Germline trimming cut 6 bases from V and 3 bases from J; bases unmatched to any gene: 2. The CDR3 DNA reads as TGCAGTGCACGGACTAGCGGGAAAGAGACCCAGTACTTC. Its translation: CSARTSGKETQYF.

V gene TRBV19 combines with J gene TRBJ2-5, with 7 bases aligning to TRBD2. From germline, CDR1 is LNHDA and CDR2 SQIVND (reference sequence). The CDR3 has 15 residues. V gave up 3 bases and J gave up 4 bases; unmatched junction bases: 8. The CDR3 DNA follows: TGTGCCAGTAGTATGGGCGGGAGTATGTCAGAGACCCAGTACTTC. This translates into CASSMGGSMSETQYF.

This clonotype turned up a few times. This chain links TRBV5-6 with TRBJ2-7, with a possible D match to TRBD1 (6 bases). The CDR3 consists of 16 residues. V was pared by 3 bases and J by 3 bases, with 19 bases between. In germline, CDR1 is SGHDT, CDR2 YYEEEE. The CDR3 DNA sequence: TGTGCCAGCAGCTGGACCGGGACAAAAGGGCACTACGAGCAGTACTTC. Translated: CASSWTGTKGHYEQYF.

As regards this clonotype: A much larger clonotype is one base distant, so this may be a read error. The rearrangement uses TRBV27 and TRBJ2-7; 9 bases match TRBD2. Germline V lookup: CDR1 MNHEY, CDR2 SMNVEV (reference sequence). The CDR3 extends over 14 amino acids. CDR3: CVSSPSGAPYEQYF. In DNA form, the CDR3 reads TGTGTCAGCAGTCCTAGCGGGGCCCCCTACGAGCAGTACTTC.

In regard to this clonotype: An end of the junction differs from the germline gene, which may be a read error. The rearrangement uses TRBV9 and TRBJ2-7; 10 nucleotides line up with TRBD2. Germline V gene lookup returns CDR1 SGDLS and CDR2 YYNGEE. The CDR3 sequence is 15 residues long. CDR3 sequence: CASSVGLAASYEQYF. The DNA for the CDR3 is TGTGCCAGCAGTGTAGGACTAGCGGCCTCCTACGAGCAGTACTTC.

This clonotype was seen many times. The chain combines TRBV24-1 with TRBJ2-5, with TRBD2 matching 9 bases. The germline V gene has CDR1 KGHDR and CDR2 SFDVKD. J lost 6 bases, V lost 4 bases, and 8 bases had no gene match. The CDR3 loop spans 15 amino acids. Written as DNA, the CDR3 is TGTGCCACCAGTGAAGAGCGGGAGGACGTAAAGACCCAGTACTTC. Amino acid sequence: CATSEEREDVKTQYF.

This clonotype has ten or more counts. The chain is built from TRBV12-5 and TRBJ2-5, with D perhaps being TRBD1 or TRBD2 (5 bases each). V was shortened by 6 bases and J by 7 bases, with 12 bases between the two germline ends. CDR1 and CDR2 (germline): LGHNT, FRNRAP. There are 12 residues in the CDR3. CDR3 sequence (DNA): TGTGCTAGTGGCCGGGACGACGGGACCCAGTACTTC. Protein sequence: CASGRDDGTQYF.

This clonotype was seen at least ten times. The chain recombines TRBV6-2 or TRBV6-3 with TRBJ2-7; D uncertain. Trimming left V 2 bases short and J 4 bases short, with 9 bases between. Germline V CDR1 and CDR2: MNHEY, SVGEGT. The CDR3 extends over 13 amino acids. DNA for the CDR3: TGTGCCAGCAGTTACACTTCACTATACGAGCAGTACTTC. Amino acids: CASSYTSLYEQYF.

This clonotype was found a few times. The chain carries TRBV9 and TRBJ2-7, with 8 bases that match TRBD1. This CDR3 contains 15 residues. V lost 3 bases, J lost 4 bases, and 9 bases stayed unmatched. Germline CDR1 SGDLS, CDR2 YYNGEE. The CDR3 bases are TGTGCCAGCAGCGAAGAGGAGACAGGGGATTACGAGCAGTACTTC. Its protein product is CASSEEETGDYEQYF.

The chain employs TRBV18 and TRBJ2-7; TRBD2 is a possible D gene (6 bases). The CDR3 runs to 16 residues. V was shortened by 3 bases and J by 0 bases, with 15 bases between the two germline ends. CDR1 and CDR2 (germline): KGHSH, LQKENI. The chain's CDR3 is CASSPGGPRSSYEQYF. The CDR3 DNA follows: TGTGCCAGCTCACCTGGAGGGCCCAGGAGCTCCTACGAGCAGTACTTC.

In this sample, this clonotype turned up many times. The J gene is TRBJ2-2, the V gene TRBV5-1; D remains unclear. CDR3 length: 14 amino acids. V lost 4 bases, J lost 4 bases, and 11 bases lay in between. Germline V gene lookup returns CDR1 SGHRS and CDR2 YFSETQ. The CDR3 loop is CASSLGKSTGELFF. The CDR3 nucleotides read TGCGCCAGCAGCCTAGGGAAGTCCACCGGGGAGCTGTTTTTT.